This T cell receptor beta chain was sequenced for a study of vaccination and CD4 T cells after COVID-19. To note about this clonotype: The antigen is undetermined.

The treatment here: roughly ten-day PBMC culture with coronavirus spike peptide pools or control peptides (ViraFEST assay). The V end was cut by 5 bases, the J end by 0 bases, with 14 bases between. This CDR3 contains 17 residues. CDR1 and CDR2 (germline): SGHTA, FQGNSA. The Oncomine TCR Beta short-read assay was applied to DNA of cultured CD4+ T cells. TCRdb passed the PCR reads through MiXCR, listing each CDR3 protein once. The sample holds roughly 24,000 distinct CDR3 sequences; around three fifths are singletons and the top ten take 2.5% to 3.5%. This chain uses TRBV7-2 with TRBJ2-6; either TRBD1 or TRBD2 may supply D (5 bases each). The sequenced sample consisted of CD4+ T cells from blood, cultured in vitro. The source of this sequence is a human donor who had recovered from COVID-19. This chain's CDR3 is CASSPRVGGSGANVLTF. The CDR3 DNA is TGTGCCAGCAGCCCCAGGGTTGGGGGCTCTGGGGCCAACGTCCTGACTTTC. The whole variable domain, remainder taken from reference TRBV7-2 and TRBJ2-6, is GAGVSQSPSNKVTEKGKDVELRCDPISGHTALYWYRQSLGQGLEFLIYFQGNSAPDKSGLPSDRFSAERTGGSVSTLTIQRTQQEDSAVYLCASSPRVGGSGANVLTFGAGSRLTVL.